Below are 30 T cell receptor beta chains sequenced from a single sample in a study of cytomegalovirus exposure and HLA in healthy donors. Both 60 Vbeta primers and 13 Jbeta primers went into the PCR. Measured with immunoSEQ multiplex PCR; TCRdb has only the in-frame clones, and not every one. The sample has 110,000 to 150,000 clones, about 64% seen once. Sequencing was done on a sample of PBMCs. The receptors shown here come from a man between 60 and 70 years old in good health and CMV-seronegative.

The chain combines TRBV19 with TRBJ2-2; TRBD1 aligns across 11 bases. Trimming took 4 bases from V and 5 from J; bases not matched to a gene: 3. Germline V CDR1 and CDR2: LNHDA, SQIVND (reference sequence). The CDR3 runs 15 residues. CDR3: CASSNRDRGTGELFF. Here the CDR3 DNA reads TGTGCCAGTAGTAATCGGGACAGGGGGACCGGGGAGCTGTTTTTT.

This rearrangement joins TRBV5-1 to TRBJ2-5, with D unclear. With 4 bases removed from V and 4 bases from J, the gap between germline ends came to 11 bases. CDR1 is SGHRS and CDR2 is YFSETQ in the germline V gene. CDR3 length: 13 amino acids. The CDR3 DNA reads as TGCGCCAGCAGCGACGGGTCGTTAGAGACCCAGTACTTC. Translating gives CASSDGSLETQYF. The variable domain in full, completed from reference TRBV5-1 and TRBJ2-5, reads KAGVTQTPRYLIKTRGQQVTLSCSPISGHRSVSWYQQTPGQGLQFLFEYFSETQRNKGNFPGRFSGRQFSNSRSEMNVSTLELGDSALYLCASSDGSLETQYFGPGTRLLVL.

This chain joins TRBV7-3 and TRBJ1-2, with D possibly being TRBD1 (5 bases). V was clipped by 2 bases and J by 2 bases, with 12 bases between them. The length of the CDR3 is 15 residues. Germline V gene lookup returns CDR1 SGHTA and CDR2 FQGTGA. The CDR3 sequence is CASSLAPGNNYGYTF. The DNA of the CDR3 is TGTGCCAGCAGCTTAGCCCCAGGGAACAACTATGGCTACACCTTC.

This chain uses TRBV18 with TRBJ2-5; 7 bases map to TRBD2. This CDR3 is 15 amino acids long. J lost 5 bases, V lost 1 base, and 7 bases had no gene match. Germline CDR1 KGHSH, CDR2 LQKENI. The CDR3 coding sequence is TGTGCCAGCTCACCACTCGGGCAGGGAGGGGAGACCCAGTACTTC. Protein product: CASSPLGQGGETQYF.

This clone was counted only a few times. J is TRBJ2-1 and V is TRBV29-1; possible D gene TRBD1, 6 bases. The V end lost 0 bases, the J end lost 0 bases, and 18 bases lay between the germline ends. The length of the CDR3 is 18 residues. CDR1 is SQVTM and CDR2 is ANQGSEA in the germline V gene. The CDR3 sequence is CSVEDLAGASVSYNEQFF. The CDR3 DNA reads TGCAGCGTTGAAGATCTTGCAGGGGCCTCCGTCTCCTACAATGAGCAGTTCTTC.

The chain couples TRBV7-8 to TRBJ2-1; TRBD2 might be the D (6 bases). CDR3 length: 15 amino acids. Germline assignment: CDR1 SGHVS and CDR2 FQNEAQ. With 10 bases removed from V and 3 bases from J, the gap between germline ends came to 19 bases. The CDR3 here is CATQMTRTYYNEQFF. The CDR3 DNA reads as TGTGCCACCCAGATGACTAGGACATACTACAATGAGCAGTTCTTC. Full variable domain (remainder filled in from reference TRBV7-8 and TRBJ2-1): GAGVSQSPRYKVAKRGQDVALRCDPISGHVSLFWYQQALGQGPEFLTYFQNEAQLDKSGLPSDRFFAERPEGSVSTLKIQRTQQEDSAVYLCATQMTRTYYNEQFFGPGTRLTVL.

This clone has only a few counts. CDR3 region: CSVLVLGGPETQYF. CDR3 nucleotides: TGCAGCGTTTTGGTCCTTGGGGGCCCAGAGACCCAGTACTTC. The J gene is TRBJ2-5, the V gene TRBV29-1; D might be TRBD1 (6 bases). V shed 5 bases and J shed 4 bases, with 17 bases lying between them. CDR1 is SQVTM, CDR2 ANQGSEA, per germline. This CDR3 region has 14 residues. Full variable domain (missing parts from reference TRBV29-1 and TRBJ2-5): SAVISQKPSRDICQRGTSLTIQCQVDSQVTMMFWYRQQPGQSLTLIATANQGSEATYESGFVIDKFPISRPNLTFSTLTVSNMSPEDSSIYLCSVLVLGGPETQYFGPGTRLLVL.

The V gene is TRBV13, the J gene TRBJ1-2; D call uncertain. The germline V gene has CDR1 PRHDT and CDR2 FYEKMQ (reference sequence). The CDR3 loop spans 14 amino acids. V shed 2 bases and J shed 2 bases, with 9 bases lying between them. This chain's CDR3 is CASSLHGENYGYTF. DNA of the CDR3: TGTGCCAGCAGCTTACACGGGGAGAACTATGGCTACACCTTC.

V is TRBV5-1 and J is TRBJ1-2; a possible D gene is TRBD1 (6 bases). The CDR3 has 13 residues. Trimming left V 3 bases short and J 2 bases short, with 8 bases between. Germline V gene sequence: CDR1 SGHRS, CDR2 YFSETQ. CDR3 region: CASSWTVNYGYTF. In nucleotides, the CDR3 is TGCGCCAGCAGCTGGACAGTAAACTATGGCTACACCTTC.

This clone was detected a few times. The J gene is TRBJ1-5, the V gene TRBV19; the match to TRBD1 covers 9 bases. Germline CDR1 reads LNHDA; CDR2 reads SQIVND (reference sequence). The CDR3 runs 15 residues. V gave up 6 bases and J gave up 5 bases; unmatched junction bases: 8. The CDR3 sequence: CASSRMGQGYQPQHF. Here the CDR3 DNA reads TGTGCCAGTAGCCGCATGGGACAGGGCTATCAGCCCCAGCATTTT.

The CDR3 DNA is TGCGCCACCTCGGGGGGGGGAAGTTTCTACGAGCAGTACTTC. Translation gives CATSGGGSFYEQYF. The chain couples TRBV10-2 to TRBJ2-7; 8 nucleotides align to TRBD2. The CDR3 runs to 14 residues. Germline loops: CDR1 WSHSY, CDR2 SAAADI. V was pared by 10 bases and J by 3 bases, with 11 bases of the junction left unmatched.

This clone came up once. The gene calls are TRBV6-1 and TRBJ2-5; TRBD1 matches at 8 bases. The DNA end is more similar to TRBJ2-7, so the J call may be wrong. From germline, CDR1 is MNHNS and CDR2 SASEGT. The CDR3 contains 14 residues. The DNA of the CDR3 is TGTGCCAGCAAACGGAGGACAGGGTCCCACGAGCAGTACTTC. It yields the protein CASKRRTGSHEQYF.

This clone was picked up one time. The rearrangement joins TRBV5-6 to TRBJ2-5; tentatively, D is TRBD2 (6 bases). The J call may be faulty, since TRBJ2-7 better matches the DNA end. This CDR3 has 16 amino acids. The germline gives CDR1 SGHDT, CDR2 YYEEEE. CDR3 sequence reads: CASSLAGRREPYEQYF. The DNA of the CDR3 is TGTGCCAGCAGCTTGGCCGGCAGGAGGGAACCCTACGAGCAGTACTTC.

The chain is built from TRBV11-2 and TRBJ2-5; 7 positions agree with TRBD1. Looked up from germline, CDR1 is SGHAT and CDR2 is FQNNGV. Trimming took 5 bases from V and 3 from J; bases not matched to a gene: 6. The CDR3 sequence is 14 residues long. The CDR3 reads CASSRYDREETQYF. CDR3 bases: TGTGCCAGCAGCCGATACGACAGGGAAGAGACCCAGTACTTC.

The V and J genes are TRBV27 and TRBJ1-6, with TRBD1 identical over 8 bases. In germline, CDR1 is MNHEY, CDR2 SMNVEV (reference sequence). Trimming cost V 5 bases and J 5 bases; bases outside gene matches: 8. The CDR3 length is 16 residues. DNA of the CDR3: TGTGCCAGCAGTCACCCTAGGACAGGGAATAATTCACCCCTCCACTTT. Its protein is CASSHPRTGNNSPLHF.

J is TRBJ2-7 and V is TRBV21-1; the table's D gene call, TRBD2, was not cross checked with the DNA. TRBV21-1 is a pseudogene. The CDR3 length is 16 residues. The CDR3 is CASSKVRTSGSVEQYF. For the CDR3, the DNA is TGTGCCAGCAGCAAAGTCCGGACTAGCGGGAGCGTGGAGCAGTACTTC.

The chain uses TRBV29-1 and TRBJ2-1; the match to TRBD2 covers 8 bases. Germline-derived CDR1 and CDR2 are SQVTM and ANQGSEA. The CDR3 is 14 amino acids. Trimming removed 4 bases from V and 6 bases from J; junction bases left unmatched: 8. CDR3 nucleotides: TGCAGCGTTGGGCAAAGCGGGAGTCGCAATGAGCAGTTCTTC. Translated: CSVGQSGSRNEQFF.

The chain has TRBV28 and TRBJ1-5; D is ambiguous. The germline CDR1 and CDR2 sequences are MDHEN and SYDVKM. V was cut by 2 bases and J by 7 bases, with 12 bases left in between. The CDR3 runs to 14 residues. CDR3 sequence reads: CASSLGMASQPQHF. Written as DNA, the CDR3 is TGTGCCAGCAGTTTAGGGATGGCTAGCCAGCCCCAGCATTTT.

This chain links TRBV9 with TRBJ2-7, with 11 bases aligning to TRBD1. V lost 0 bases and J lost 2; bases outside the gene matches: 4. From germline, CDR1 is SGDLS and CDR2 YYNGEE. CDR3 length: 16 amino acids. The CDR3 loop is CASSVAGDRGTYEQYF. CDR3 nucleotides: TGTGCCAGCAGCGTAGCTGGGGACAGGGGGACCTACGAGCAGTACTTC.

As concerns this clone: A junction boundary mismatches the germline segment, possibly from a read error. V and J are TRBV5-4 and TRBJ2-2; 9 positions agree with TRBD1. The CDR3 has 17 residues. CDR1 and CDR2 (germline): SGHNT, YYREEE (reference sequence). Here the CDR3 reads CASNLGTGTGSAGELFF. The CDR3 DNA is TGTGCCAGCAACTTGGGGACCGGGACAGGGAGCGCCGGGGAGCTGTTTTTT.

DNA of the CDR3: TGTGCCACCAGCAGAGTGGCAGGGGGGAACACCATATATTTT. Encoded protein: CATSRVAGGNTIYF. This rearrangement joins TRBV15 to TRBJ1-3; 7 bases fit TRBD1. Germline trimming cut 1 base from V and 7 bases from J; bases unmatched to any gene: 4. Germline values: CDR1 LNHNV, CDR2 YYDKDF (reference sequence). The CDR3 is made up of 14 amino acids.

This clone was picked up a small number of times. V usage is TRBV14 and J usage is TRBJ2-1, with 9 bases lining up with TRBD2. Germline CDR1 is SGHDN and CDR2 is FVKESK. After removal of 4 bases from V and 2 bases from J, the junction contained 6 bases not matched to a gene. The CDR3 consists of 16 residues. The CDR3 here is CASSLVLAGAYNEQFF. As DNA, the CDR3 is TGTGCCAGCAGCCTAGTCTTAGCGGGAGCCTACAATGAGCAGTTCTTC.

This clone has more than one count but fewer than ten. The gene calls are TRBV7-2 and TRBJ2-2; TRBD2 agrees at 7 bases. The CDR3 is made up of 17 amino acids. J lost 4 bases, V lost 1 base, and 9 bases had no gene match. Germline V CDR1 and CDR2: SGHTA, FQGNSA. The DNA for the CDR3 is TGTGCCAGCAGCTTAGTCGTGGGAGGGCCTGGCACCGGGGAGCTGTTTTTT. Protein sequence: CASSLVVGGPGTGELFF.

The chain has TRBV6-5 and TRBJ1-1; a weak D match, TRBD1 (6 bases). This CDR3 spans 13 amino acids. CDR1 and CDR2 from the germline V gene are MNHEY and SVGAGI. The ends were cut back, 6 bases at V and 3 bases at J, with 11 bases in the middle. The CDR3 sequence: CASRPGQYTEAFF. In nucleotides, the CDR3 is TGTGCCAGCAGACCCGGACAGTACACTGAAGCTTTCTTT.

This clone was counted between two and nine times. The chain uses TRBV27 and TRBJ2-1; D possibly corresponds to TRBD2 (8 bases). Germline loops: CDR1 MNHEY, CDR2 SMNVEV (reference sequence). The CDR3 has 16 residues. The V gene lost 2 bases and the J gene lost 7 bases, with 18 bases spanning the gap. The CDR3 here is CASSLVREGAENEQFF. DNA of the CDR3: TGTGCCAGCAGTTTAGTCCGGGAGGGGGCAGAAAATGAGCAGTTCTTC.

The table lists this clone with a few counts. J is TRBJ2-1 and V is TRBV5-1, with D perhaps matching TRBD2 (5 bases). Trimming took off 3 bases at V and 8 bases at J, with 15 bases between the two ends. There are 14 residues in the CDR3. CDR1 is SGHRS and CDR2 is YFSETQ in the germline V gene. CDR3 protein: CASSSSITTDEQFF. In DNA form, the CDR3 reads TGCGCCAGCAGCTCTAGCATCACCACTGATGAGCAGTTCTTC.

The chain recombines TRBV7-8 with TRBJ2-5, with a possible D match to TRBD1 (6 bases). The CDR3 runs 13 residues. The V and J ends lost 6 bases and 1 base respectively, with 9 bases between them. CDR1 is SGHVS and CDR2 is FQNEAQ in the germline V gene. The DNA for the CDR3 is TGTGCCAGCAGACCGGACAGCCAAGAGACCCAGTACTTC. Translating it yields CASRPDSQETQYF.

This clone was seen only once. The chain is built from TRBV15 and TRBJ2-7; TRBD2 matches at 8 bases. Germline CDR1 and CDR2: LNHNV and YYDKDF (reference sequence). V shed 4 bases, J shed 2 bases, and the junction held 7 bases outside the gene matches. The CDR3 consists of 15 residues. This chain's CDR3 is CATSIYREGAYEQYF. The DNA for the CDR3 is TGTGCCACCAGCATCTACCGGGAGGGGGCCTACGAGCAGTACTTC.

This clone appeared a single time. V usage is TRBV6-6 and J usage is TRBJ2-4; D remains ambiguous. The germline V and J ends were trimmed by 5 bases and 13 bases, with 21 bases remaining between them. The CDR3 has 14 amino acids. Germline-derived CDR1 and CDR2 are MNHNY and SVGAGI (reference sequence). The CDR3 nucleotides read TGTGCCAGCAGTCTCCCGGCCGACTCCCGTCGACAGTACTTC. Translation gives CASSLPADSRRQYF.

The V gene is TRBV6-4, the J gene TRBJ1-1; D perhaps matches TRBD1 (5 bases). This CDR3 contains 15 residues. V gave up 3 bases and J gave up 0 bases, with 11 bases separating them. The germline V gene has CDR1 MRHNA and CDR2 SNTAGT. Here the CDR3 DNA reads TGTGCCAGCAGTGATTCACAGGACATGAACACTGAAGCTTTCTTT. It specifies CASSDSQDMNTEAFF.